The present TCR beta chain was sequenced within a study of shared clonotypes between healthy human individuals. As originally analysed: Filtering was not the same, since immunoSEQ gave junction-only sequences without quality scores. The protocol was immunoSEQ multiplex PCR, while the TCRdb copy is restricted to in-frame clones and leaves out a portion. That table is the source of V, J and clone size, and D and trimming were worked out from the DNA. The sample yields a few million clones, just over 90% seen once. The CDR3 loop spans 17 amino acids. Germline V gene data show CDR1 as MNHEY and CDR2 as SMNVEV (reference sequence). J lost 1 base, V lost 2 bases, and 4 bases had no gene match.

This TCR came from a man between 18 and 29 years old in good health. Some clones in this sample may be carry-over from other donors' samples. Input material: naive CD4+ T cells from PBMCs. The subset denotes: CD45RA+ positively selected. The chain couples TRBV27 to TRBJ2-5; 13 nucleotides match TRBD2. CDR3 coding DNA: TGTGCCAGCAGTTTAACCGGGACTAGCGGGACCCAAGAGACCCAGTACTTC. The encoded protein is CASSLTGTSGTQETQYF.